These T cell receptor beta chains were read from a single sample in a study of technical replicates of blood from a handful of donors. Profiling relied on immunoSEQ multiplex PCR, and the TCRdb table lists in-frame clones only, not all of them. The sample carries 87,000 or so clones, around 93% recorded once. Sequenced input: T cells isolated from PBMCs. These receptors originate from a human donor in good health. Each CDR3 is given with its conserved first and last residue. A D gene is named only where the DNA matches it firmly. Size is stated for part of the rows, as once, few or many counts, or as a class when the clone is expanded.

d_gene	abundance	v_gene	j_gene	len	CDR3aa	CDR3nt
TRBD1	-	TRBV27	TRBJ1-1	12	CASMGQGPEAFF	TGTGCCAGCATGGGACAGGGCCCTGAAGCTTTCTTT
-	-	TRBV5-4	TRBJ2-7	15	CASSLGSQGSREQYF	TGTGCCAGCAGCTTGGGGAGTCAGGGATCCCGCGAGCAGTACTTC
TRBD2	-	TRBV7-2	TRBJ2-7	13	CASSVTSGILGYF	TGTGCCAGCAGCGTAACTAGCGGGATCTTGGGGTACTTC
-	once	TRBV19	TRBJ2-7	15	CASSSFRGSSYEQYF	TGTGCCAGTAGTTCCTTCAGGGGAAGCTCCTACGAGCAGTACTTC
TRBD2	few	TRBV11-2	TRBJ2-7	14	CASSLTSGSYEQYF	TGTGCCAGCAGCTTAACTAGCGGGTCCTACGAGCAGTACTTC
-	-	TRBV29-1	TRBJ2-7	11	CSVEDSYVQYF	TGCAGCGTTGAAGATTCCTACGTGCAGTACTTC
TRBD1	-	TRBV27	TRBJ2-7	13	CASSLDRGGEQYF	TGTGCCAGCAGTCTGGACAGGGGGGGCGAGCAGTACTTC
-	-	TRBV27	TRBJ2-7	16	CASSSSGYREGYEQYF	TGTGCCAGCAGTTCCTCTGGGTACAGGGAGGGCTACGAGCAGTACTTC
TRBD2	-	TRBV28	TRBJ2-1	15	CASTITSGSIYEQFF	TGTGCCAGCACCATAACTAGCGGGAGTATCTATGAGCAGTTCTTC
TRBD2	-	TRBV7-2	TRBJ2-7	18	CASSSLYHWTSGPYEQYF	TGTGCCAGCAGCTCACTATACCACTGGACTAGCGGACCCTACGAGCAGTACTTC
-	-	TRBV4-3	TRBJ2-3	12	CASTGGTDTQYF	TGCGCCAGCACGGGAGGCACAGATACGCAGTATTTT
-	-	TRBV12-5	TRBJ1-1	16	CASGLVTAGLNTEAFF	TGTGCTAGTGGTTTGGTAACAGCAGGCCTGAACACTGAAGCTTTCTTT
-	few	TRBV30	TRBJ1-1	15	CAWALLTGLETEAFF	TGTGCCTGGGCCCTTCTAACAGGGTTGGAGACTGAAGCTTTCTTT
TRBD1	-	TRBV28	TRBJ1-1	15	CASSFGVAGGAEAFF	TGTGCCAGCAGTTTTGGGGTGGCAGGGGGCGCGGAGGCTTTCTTT
-	-	TRBV7-9	TRBJ2-5	15	CASSWSETTQETQYF	TGTGCCAGCAGCTGGAGCGAGACCACACAAGAGACCCAGTACTTC
-	-	TRBV27	TRBJ2-5	13	CASRPGFQETQYF	TGTGCCAGCAGGCCGGGTTTCCAAGAGACCCAGTACTTC
-	-	TRBV30	TRBJ2-1	12	CAWSTGGNEQFF	TGTGCCTGGAGTACCGGCGGGAACGAGCAGTTCTTC
TRBD1	-	TRBV5-1	TRBJ1-3	14	CASSPGTAGNTIYF	TGCGCCAGCAGCCCGGGGACAGCTGGAAACACCATATATTTT
TRBD2	-	TRBV27	TRBJ2-1	15	CASTPGTSGINEQFF	TGTGCCAGCACACCTGGGACTAGCGGGATCAATGAGCAGTTCTTC
-	once	TRBV4-1	TRBJ2-1	13	CASSQLLVSEQFF	TGCGCCAGCAGCCAGTTACTAGTCAGTGAGCAGTTCTTC
-	-	TRBV5-1	TRBJ1-1	15	CASSILQGWNTEAFF	TGCGCCAGCAGCATATTACAGGGTTGGAACACTGAAGCTTTCTTT
TRBD1	-	TRBV30	TRBJ1-4	14	CAWSVQGRNEKLFF	TGTGCCTGGAGTGTACAGGGGAGGAATGAAAAACTGTTTTTT
TRBD1	-	TRBV9	TRBJ1-2	17	CASSVANPRDREYGYTF	TGTGCCAGCAGCGTAGCCAACCCTCGGGACAGGGAGTATGGCTACACCTTC
TRBD1	-	TRBV15	TRBJ1-2	15	CATSRDKQGAYGYTF	TGTGCCACCAGCAGAGATAAACAGGGGGCTTATGGCTACACCTTC
-	-	TRBV25-1	TRBJ2-1	14	CASSERRLSNEQFF	TGTGCCAGCAGTGAGCGTAGACTGAGCAATGAGCAGTTCTTC
TRBD1	-	TRBV4-1	TRBJ2-2	16	CASSRTGTGGTGELFF	TGCGCCAGCAGCCGAACTGGGACAGGGGGCACCGGGGAGCTGTTTTTT
TRBD2	once	TRBV9	TRBJ2-1	15	CASSVGPAGYNEQFF	TGTGCCAGCAGCGTAGGGCCAGCGGGGTACAATGAGCAGTTCTTC
TRBD1	-	TRBV19	TRBJ1-5	13	CASSDRGTQPQHF	TGTGCCAGTTCTGACAGGGGAACCCAGCCCCAGCATTTT
TRBD1	once	TRBV11-2	TRBJ2-5	16	CASSLPRTGAEETQYF	TGTGCCAGCAGCTTACCCCGGACAGGGGCCGAAGAGACCCAGTACTTC
TRBD1	-	TRBV5-4	TRBJ1-2	14	CASSLPQGVDGYTF	TGTGCCAGCAGCTTGCCGCAGGGGGTTGATGGCTACACCTTC
-	-	TRBV23-1	TRBJ2-7	17	CASSLSTRALQPHEQYF	TGCGCCAGCAGTCTTTCAACCAGGGCCTTACAGCCCCACGAGCAGTACTTC
TRBD1	-	TRBV4-2	TRBJ2-7	19	CASSQAKDRGQGAWYEQYF	TGTGCCAGCAGCCAAGCAAAAGATAGGGGACAGGGGGCATGGTACGAGCAGTACTTC
-	-	TRBV7-2	TRBJ1-2	15	CAIKAQGSRNYGYTF	TGTGCCATTAAAGCACAGGGATCGAGGAACTATGGCTACACCTTC
TRBD1	-	TRBV5-5	TRBJ1-2	14	CASSLQGPNYGYTF	TGTGCCAGCAGCTTACAGGGGCCTAACTATGGCTACACCTTC
-	-	TRBV30	TRBJ2-7	11	CACGTSYEQYF	TGTGCCTGCGGGACATCCTACGAGCAGTACTTC
-	-	TRBV28	TRBJ1-5	14	CASSLVQSNQPQHF	TGTGCCAGCAGTTTAGTACAGAGCAATCAGCCCCAGCATTTT
-	-	TRBV5-1	TRBJ1-1	14	CASSLPGDATEAFF	TGCGCCAGCAGCTTGCCAGGGGATGCGACTGAAGCTTTCTTT
TRBD2	-	TRBV10-3	TRBJ2-1	14	CAISEGLVVNEQFF	TGTGCCATCAGTGAGGGACTAGTTGTTAATGAGCAGTTCTTC
-	-	TRBV7-9	TRBJ2-7	15	CASSRLGLEINEQYF	TGTGCCAGCAGCCGCCTGGGTCTGGAGATTAACGAGCAGTACTTC
TRBD1	once	TRBV29-1	TRBJ1-1	15	CSATGSGQGMDEAFF	TGCAGCGCTACAGGTAGCGGACAGGGGATGGATGAAGCTTTCTTT
-	-	TRBV11-2	TRBJ1-1	15	CASSLSVRLNTEAFF	TGTGCCAGCAGCTTATCGGTCAGGCTGAACACTGAAGCTTTCTTT
TRBD2	-	TRBV7-9	TRBJ2-2	15	CASSSPSGVTGELFF	TGTGCCAGCAGCTCCCCTAGCGGGGTCACCGGGGAGCTGTTTTTT
-	-	TRBV9	TRBJ1-2	16	CASSGAGSPANYGYTF	TGTGCCAGCAGCGGCGCCGGGTCCCCAGCTAACTATGGCTACACCTTC
-	-	TRBV4-3	TRBJ2-4	14	CASSQVAGKNIQYF	TGCGCCAGCAGCCAAGTAGCAGGGAAAAACATTCAGTACTTC
TRBD1	few	TRBV10-1	TRBJ2-7	14	CASRGQGNSYEQYF	TGCGCCAGCCGGGGACAGGGCAATTCCTACGAGCAGTACTTC
TRBD2	-	TRBV7-6	TRBJ2-1	17	CASSLGVSGRVSNEQFF	TGTGCCAGCAGCTTGGGGGTTAGCGGGAGGGTCTCGAATGAGCAGTTCTTC
-	-	TRBV5-6	TRBJ1-2	13	CASSPQLNYGYTF	TGTGCCAGCAGCCCTCAGTTGAACTATGGCTACACCTTC
-	-	TRBV2	TRBJ1-5	14	CASRGRQADQPQHF	TGTGCCAGCAGAGGAAGACAGGCAGATCAGCCCCAGCATTTT
TRBD2	-	TRBV28	TRBJ2-2	15	CASSSPSGHGGELFF	TGTGCCAGCAGTTCCCCTAGCGGGCATGGCGGGGAGCTGTTTTTT
TRBD1	-	TRBV2	TRBJ2-7	15	CASRIGQGDTYEQYF	TGTGCCAGCAGAATAGGACAGGGGGATACCTACGAGCAGTACTTC
-	-	TRBV19	TRBJ1-1	12	CASSMGGRGAFF	TGTGCCAGTAGTATGGGGGGTCGAGGAGCTTTCTTT
TRBD2	-	TRBV15	TRBJ2-1	18	CATSRDLLGGSSYNEQFF	TGTGCCACCAGCAGAGACTTGTTGGGGGGGTCCTCCTACAATGAGCAGTTCTTC
TRBD1	-	TRBV10-3	TRBJ1-2	14	CAISEGTANYGYTF	TGTGCCATCAGTGAAGGGACAGCTAACTATGGCTACACCTTC
TRBD2	-	TRBV27	TRBJ2-5	17	CASSAGLAGVLEETQYF	TGTGCCAGCAGTGCAGGACTAGCGGGAGTTTTAGAAGAGACCCAGTACTTC
-	-	TRBV6-6	TRBJ1-1	12	CASSYSAAEAFF	TGTGCCAGCAGTTACTCGGCGGCTGAAGCTTTCTTT
-	-	TRBV5-1	TRBJ2-3	14	CASSLGELLDTQYF	TGCGCCAGCAGCTTGGGGGAGCTTCTAGATACGCAGTATTTT
-	-	TRBV6-1	TRBJ1-4	13	CASSTGWVEKLFF	TGTGCCAGCAGTACAGGGTGGGTCGAAAAACTGTTTTTT
-	-	TRBV6-5	TRBJ2-7	14	CASSYSGGADEQYF	TGTGCCAGCAGTTACTCTGGGGGGGCCGACGAGCAGTACTTC
-	-	TRBV9	TRBJ1-4	14	CASSKTGSNEKLFF	TGTGCCAGCAGTAAAACAGGGAGTAATGAAAAACTGTTTTTT
TRBD1	-	TRBV15	TRBJ1-5	15	CATRTRGPGNQPQHF	TGTGCCACCAGGACTAGGGGGCCGGGCAATCAGCCCCAGCATTTT